This T cell receptor beta chain was captured in a study of shared clonotypes between healthy human individuals. The CDR3 spans 13 residues. V shed 3 bases and J 8 bases; nucleotides not matched to a gene: 5. Germline values: CDR1 SGDLS, CDR2 YYNGEE. Deep was the level at which the assay was run. The protocol was immunoSEQ multiplex PCR, while the TCRdb copy is restricted to in-frame clones and leaves out a portion. Among over a million clones listed, roughly 80% were seen once. Sequenced sample: memory CD4+ T cells sorted from blood. Subset indicated: CD45RA-negative fraction. This chain uses TRBV9 with TRBJ2-3, with 8 bases fitting TRBD1. This receptor was taken from a man aged 18 to 30 in good health. The DNA for the CDR3 is TGTGCCAGCAGCGCGGATCAGGGGGCTACGCAGTATTTT. Protein sequence: CASSADQGATQYF. Full variable domain (remainder filled in from reference TRBV9 and TRBJ2-3): DSGVTQTPKHLITATGQRVTLRCSPRSGDLSVYWYQQSLDQGLQFLIQYYNGEERAKGNILERFSAQQFPDLHSELNLSSLELGDSALYFCASSADQGATQYFGPGTRLTVL.